This entry concerns a single TCR beta chain. It has no known antigen specificity. Base quality data are lacking; no much larger clone is found one base away. These data are taken from a study of regulatory and conventional T cells in RAG deficiency (TCRdb year 2017). Turning to the overall study: High-throughput TCR beta sequencing was used to compare the diversity and composition of the Treg, conventional CD4+ and CD8+ T cell repertoires of RAG-deficient patients with those of healthy controls. The paper as a whole reports these results and caveats: All patient T-cell subsets had shorter CDR3 lengths; Omenn syndrome patients showed >80% Treg-Tconv repertoire overlap at nucleotide and amino acid level. Unique TCR beta sequences from Treg cells were 95 to 100-fold fewer in Omenn syndrome and CID/AS patients than controls, versus about 10-fold for other subsets. The CD25-high CD127-low cells sorted from Omenn syndrome patients may be peripherally activated cells rather than true Treg cells. Some T-cell subset analyses were not done for some subjects. Compared with control T-cell subpopulations, RAG-deficient patients had much lower Shannon entropy and higher Simpson indices.

From cysteine to phenylalanine, the CDR3 is 15 amino acids long. Just CDR3 DNA is preserved here, 45 bases in frame from base 1. Ends trimmed: V by 0 bases, J by 5 bases; bases unmatched to a gene: 4. The germline V gene specifies LGHNA as CDR1 and YNFKEQ as CDR2. Repertoire analyses used several healthy control donors as the comparison group. CD8+ T cells lacking CD4 were purified from blood before genomic DNA extraction. The library was generated by the immunoSEQ multiplex PCR assay. Rearranged TCR beta chain products were amplified from the genomic DNA of sorted T-cell subsets and were then sequenced. The paper's data handling went like this. Shannon entropy and Simpson indices were used to measure the diversity of productive TCR beta rearrangements in each repertoire. Clonal expansion was assessed by the summed frequency of the 100 most abundant productive TCR beta clonotypes among total reads. A self-reactivity index based on amino acid usage at CDR3beta positions 6 and 7 was applied to the TRB repertoires. Two-way ANOVA was used for repertoire analyses, while Student t or Mann-Whitney tests were used for flow cytometric analyses. This is the immuneACCESS table as TCRdb keeps it, with only in-frame sequences that have V and J called. A part of the clones is gone; compared with another copy, unresolved V genes explain less than half, and the rest is unexplained. V and J calls and clone size follow that table, whereas D and trimming were derived from the DNA. Recorded for this sample are tens of thousands of clones; 89% of them occurred a single time. The top ten clones comprise roughly 13% of the sample.

These same data were also listed under a study on regulatory T cells. The other study reports the following: For the multiplex PCR, 52 forward TRBV primers and 13 reverse TRBJ primers were used, and amplification bias was corrected with both assay-based and computational methods. In patients, repertoires had restricted unique TRB V-J pairs and skewed V and J gene usage, with regulatory T cells showing the most marked changes. Between CD3G-deficient patients and healthy controls, the study compared T-cell receptor beta repertoires in sorted regulatory T cells, conventional CD4+ T cells and CD8+ T cells. Ficoll density separation was used to isolate peripheral blood mononuclear cells. CD3+ CD8+ CD4- T cells were isolated using a FACSAria cell sorter. Rearranged TRB loci were amplified from genomic DNA by multiplex PCR within the immunoSEQ assay. TRB amplicons were sequenced on an Illumina HiSeq platform. Raw sequences were error-filtered and aligned to reference gene sequences by custom algorithms, then analyzed with the immunoSEQ online tools. The frequencies of productive and nonproductive TRB rearrangements were evaluated among unique sequences as well as among total sequences. Group comparisons used t tests, Mann-Whitney tests or two-way ANOVA run in Prism software.

Recombination connected TRBV4-2 to TRBJ1-2; the central 9 bases match TRBD1. Material for sequencing was CD8+ T cells sorted from blood. The clonotype comes from a human donor in good health. Read as DNA, the sequence is TGTGCCAGCAGCCAAGAATCGGACAGGGGATATGGCTACACCTTC. Its product reads: CASSQESDRGYGYTF.